This TCR beta chain emerged from a study of technical replicates of blood from several donors. Profiled with immunoSEQ multiplex PCR; TCRdb holds only in-frame clones, not every one. The sample holds about 12,000 clones; 85% to 95% are singletons and the top ten take less than 7%. Germline CDR1 is SGHRS and CDR2 is YFSETQ. The trim removed 4 bases at V and 4 bases at J, leaving 3 bases unmatched. The CDR3 covers 14 residues. V and J are TRBV5-1 and TRBJ2-7; the match to TRBD2 covers 12 bases. The receptor was derived from a human donor in good health. Source material: PBMCs. As DNA, the CDR3 is TGCGCCAGCAGCACGACTAGCGGGAGTTACGAGCAGTACTTC. Its translation: CASSTTSGSYEQYF.